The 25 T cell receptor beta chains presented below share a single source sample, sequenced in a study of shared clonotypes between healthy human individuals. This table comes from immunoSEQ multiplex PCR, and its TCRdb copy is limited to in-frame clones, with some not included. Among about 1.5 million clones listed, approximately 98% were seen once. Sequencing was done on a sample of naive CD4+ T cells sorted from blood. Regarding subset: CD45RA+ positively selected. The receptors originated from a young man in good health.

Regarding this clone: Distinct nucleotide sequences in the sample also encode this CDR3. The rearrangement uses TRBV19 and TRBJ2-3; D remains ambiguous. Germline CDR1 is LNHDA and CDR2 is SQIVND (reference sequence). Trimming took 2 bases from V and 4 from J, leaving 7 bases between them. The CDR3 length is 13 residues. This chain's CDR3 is CASSIRVSDTQYF. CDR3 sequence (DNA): TGTGCCAGTAGTATAAGGGTATCAGATACGCAGTATTTT.

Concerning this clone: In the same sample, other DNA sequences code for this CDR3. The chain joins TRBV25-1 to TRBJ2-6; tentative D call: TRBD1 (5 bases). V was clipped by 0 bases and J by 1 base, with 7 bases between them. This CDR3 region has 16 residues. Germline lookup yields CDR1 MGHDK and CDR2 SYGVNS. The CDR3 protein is CASSEYRGSGANVLTF. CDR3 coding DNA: TGTGCCAGCAGTGAATATAGGGGTTCTGGGGCCAACGTCCTGACTTTC.

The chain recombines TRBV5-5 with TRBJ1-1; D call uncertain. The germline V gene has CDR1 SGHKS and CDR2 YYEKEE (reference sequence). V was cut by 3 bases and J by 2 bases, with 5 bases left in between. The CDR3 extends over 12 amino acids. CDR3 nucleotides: TGTGCCAGCAGCTATTATAACACTGAAGCTTTCTTT. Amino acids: CASSYYNTEAFF.

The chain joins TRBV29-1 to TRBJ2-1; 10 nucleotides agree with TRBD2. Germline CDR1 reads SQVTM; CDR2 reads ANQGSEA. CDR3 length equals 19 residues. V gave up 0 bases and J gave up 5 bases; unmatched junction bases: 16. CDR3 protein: CSVEDRASGSLPGHNEQFF. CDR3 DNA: TGCAGCGTTGAAGATCGGGCTAGCGGGAGCCTTCCGGGTCACAATGAGCAGTTCTTC.

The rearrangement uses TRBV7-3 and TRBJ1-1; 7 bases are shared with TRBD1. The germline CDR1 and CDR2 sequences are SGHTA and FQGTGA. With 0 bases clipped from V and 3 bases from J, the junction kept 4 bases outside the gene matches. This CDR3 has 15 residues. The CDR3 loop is CASSLTSGQYTEAFF. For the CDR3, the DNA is TGTGCCAGCAGCTTAACATCGGGACAGTACACTGAAGCTTTCTTT.

As DNA, the CDR3 is TGTGCCACCAACACTGGCGGGTATCAGCCCCAGCATTTT. It translates to CATNTGGYQPQHF. The rearrangement links TRBV2 to TRBJ1-5; D is ambiguous. Germline V gene sequence: CDR1 SNHLY, CDR2 FYNNEI. The V gene lost 10 bases and the J gene lost 5 bases, with 15 bases spanning the gap. The CDR3 contains 13 residues.

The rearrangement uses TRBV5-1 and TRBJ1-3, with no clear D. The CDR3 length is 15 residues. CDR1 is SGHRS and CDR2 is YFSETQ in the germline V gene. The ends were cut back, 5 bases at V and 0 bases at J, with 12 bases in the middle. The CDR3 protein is CASRYDGNSGNTIYF. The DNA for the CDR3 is TGCGCCAGCAGATATGACGGCAACTCTGGAAACACCATATATTTT.

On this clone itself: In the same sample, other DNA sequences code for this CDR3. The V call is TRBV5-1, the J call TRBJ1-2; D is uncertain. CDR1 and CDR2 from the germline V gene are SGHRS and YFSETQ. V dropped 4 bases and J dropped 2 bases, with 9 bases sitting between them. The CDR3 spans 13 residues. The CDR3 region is CASSPGQNYGYTF. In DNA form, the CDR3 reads TGCGCCAGCAGCCCCGGTCAGAACTATGGCTACACCTTC.

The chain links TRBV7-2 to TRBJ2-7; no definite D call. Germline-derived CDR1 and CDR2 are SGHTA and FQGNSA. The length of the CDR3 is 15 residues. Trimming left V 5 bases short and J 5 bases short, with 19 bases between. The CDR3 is CASSQRTPGPNEQYF. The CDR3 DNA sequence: TGTGCCAGCAGCCAACGTACCCCAGGCCCCAACGAGCAGTACTTC.

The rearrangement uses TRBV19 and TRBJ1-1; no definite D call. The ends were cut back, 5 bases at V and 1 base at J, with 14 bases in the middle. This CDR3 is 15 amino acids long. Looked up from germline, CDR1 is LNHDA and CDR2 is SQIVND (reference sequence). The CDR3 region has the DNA TGTGCCAGTAGTGTTCGCCTCTTGCCGAACACTGAAGCTTTCTTT. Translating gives CASSVRLLPNTEAFF.

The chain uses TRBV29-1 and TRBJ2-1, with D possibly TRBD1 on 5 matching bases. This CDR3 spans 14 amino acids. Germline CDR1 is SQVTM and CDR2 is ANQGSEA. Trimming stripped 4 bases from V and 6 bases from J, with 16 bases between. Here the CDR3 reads CSVGGRVAGNEQFF. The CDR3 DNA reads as TGCAGCGTTGGAGGCAGGGTGGCCGGCAATGAGCAGTTCTTC.

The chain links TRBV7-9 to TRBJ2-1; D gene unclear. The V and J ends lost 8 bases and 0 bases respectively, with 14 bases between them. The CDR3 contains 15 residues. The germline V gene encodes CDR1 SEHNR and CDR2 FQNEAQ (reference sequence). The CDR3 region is CASGPASISYNEQFF. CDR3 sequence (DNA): TGTGCCAGCGGCCCCGCGTCCATCTCCTACAATGAGCAGTTCTTC.

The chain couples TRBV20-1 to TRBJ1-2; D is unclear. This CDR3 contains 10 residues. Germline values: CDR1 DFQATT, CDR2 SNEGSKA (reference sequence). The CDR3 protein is CSTNFGGYTF. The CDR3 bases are TGCAGCACCAATTTTGGGGGCTACACCTTC.

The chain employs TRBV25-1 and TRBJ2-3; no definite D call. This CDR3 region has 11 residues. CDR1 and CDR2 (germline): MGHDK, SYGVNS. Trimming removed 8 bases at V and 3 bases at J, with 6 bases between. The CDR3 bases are TGTGCCAGCGGCAGTACAGATACGCAGTATTTT. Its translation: CASGSTDTQYF.

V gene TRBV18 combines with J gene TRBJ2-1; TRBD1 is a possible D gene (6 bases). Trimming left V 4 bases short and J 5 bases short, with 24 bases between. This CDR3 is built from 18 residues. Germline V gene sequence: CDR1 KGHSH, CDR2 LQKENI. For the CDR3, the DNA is TGTGCCAGCTCACAAACCATGATAATGACAGGACCGAACAATGAGCAGTTCTTC. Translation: CASSQTMIMTGPNNEQFF.

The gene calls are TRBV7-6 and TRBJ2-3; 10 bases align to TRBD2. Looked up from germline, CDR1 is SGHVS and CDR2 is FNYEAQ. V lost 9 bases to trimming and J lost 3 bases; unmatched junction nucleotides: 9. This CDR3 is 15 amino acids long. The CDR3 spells CARPPLAGVTDTQYF. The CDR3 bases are TGTGCCAGACCCCCCCTAGCGGGAGTAACAGATACGCAGTATTTT. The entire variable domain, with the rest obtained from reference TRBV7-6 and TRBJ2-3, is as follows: GAGVSQSPRYKVTKRGQDVALRCDPISGHVSLYWYRQALGQGPEFLTYFNYEAQQDKSGLPNDRFSAERPEGSISTLTIQRTEQRDSAMYRCARPPLAGVTDTQYFGPGTRLTVL.

CDR3: CASSLGPSSSSTDTQYF. CDR3 in DNA: TGCGCCAGCAGCTTGGGCCCTTCTAGCAGCAGCACAGATACGCAGTATTTT. The chain links TRBV5-1 to TRBJ2-3, with a possible D match to TRBD2 (5 bases). The CDR3 runs to 17 residues. Germline CDR1 and CDR2: SGHRS and YFSETQ. V was pared by 0 bases and J by 0 bases, with 14 bases between. The entire variable domain, with the rest obtained from reference TRBV5-1 and TRBJ2-3, is as follows: KAGVTQTPRYLIKTRGQQVTLSCSPISGHRSVSWYQQTPGQGLQFLFEYFSETQRNKGNFPGRFSGRQFSNSRSEMNVSTLELGDSALYLCASSLGPSSSSTDTQYFGPGTRLTVL.

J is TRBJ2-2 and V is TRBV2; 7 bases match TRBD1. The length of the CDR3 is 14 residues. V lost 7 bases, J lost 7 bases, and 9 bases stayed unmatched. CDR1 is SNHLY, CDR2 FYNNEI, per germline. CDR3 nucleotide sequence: TGTGCCAGCATCCGGGACAGTAGTTTCGGGGAGCTGTTTTTT. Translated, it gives CASIRDSSFGELFF.

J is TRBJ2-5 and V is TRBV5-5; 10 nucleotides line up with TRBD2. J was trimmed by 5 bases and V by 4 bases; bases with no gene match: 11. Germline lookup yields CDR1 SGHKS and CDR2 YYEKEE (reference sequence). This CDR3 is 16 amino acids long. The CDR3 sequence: CASSRRSAGGSETQYF. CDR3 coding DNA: TGTGCCAGCAGCCGGCGGTCAGCGGGAGGGTCCGAGACCCAGTACTTC.

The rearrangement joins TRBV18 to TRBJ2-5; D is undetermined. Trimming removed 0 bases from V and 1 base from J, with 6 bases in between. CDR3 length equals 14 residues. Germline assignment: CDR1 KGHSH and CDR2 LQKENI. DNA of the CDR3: TGTGCCAGCTCACCACCTGTGAGCCAAGAGACCCAGTACTTC. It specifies CASSPPVSQETQYF.

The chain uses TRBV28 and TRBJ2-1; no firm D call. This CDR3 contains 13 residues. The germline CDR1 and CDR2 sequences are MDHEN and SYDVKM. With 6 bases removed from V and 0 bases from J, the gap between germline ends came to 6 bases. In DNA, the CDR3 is TGTGCCAGCAGGACGGTCTCCTACAATGAGCAGTTCTTC. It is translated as CASRTVSYNEQFF. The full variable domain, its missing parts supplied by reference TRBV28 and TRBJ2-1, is DVKVTQSSRYLVKRTGEKVFLECVQDMDHENMFWYRQDPGLGLRLIYFSYDVKMKEKGDIPEGYSVSREKKERFSLILESASTNQTSMYLCASRTVSYNEQFFGPGTRLTVL.

This chain's CDR3 is CAIEDIRAGDNQPQHF. CDR3 sequence (DNA): TGTGCCATTGAAGACATCCGGGCAGGGGATAATCAGCCCCAGCATTTT. The chain uses TRBV19 and TRBJ1-5; tentative D call: TRBD1 (6 bases). Germline CDR1 and CDR2: LNHDA and SQIVND (reference sequence). This CDR3 has 16 amino acids. V lost 10 bases to trimming and J lost 4 bases, with 23 bases between them.

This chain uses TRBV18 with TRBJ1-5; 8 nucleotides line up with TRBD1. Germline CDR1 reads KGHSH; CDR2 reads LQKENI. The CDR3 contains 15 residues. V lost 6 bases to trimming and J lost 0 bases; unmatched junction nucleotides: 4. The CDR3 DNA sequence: TGTGCCAGCTCGACGACAGGGGATAGCAATCAGCCCCAGCATTTT. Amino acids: CASSTTGDSNQPQHF.

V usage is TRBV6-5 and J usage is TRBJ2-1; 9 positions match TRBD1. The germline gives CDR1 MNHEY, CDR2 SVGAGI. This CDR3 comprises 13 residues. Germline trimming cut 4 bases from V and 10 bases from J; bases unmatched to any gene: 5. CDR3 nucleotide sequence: TGTGCCAGCAGTTTGGACAGGGGTGGAGAGCAGTTCTTC. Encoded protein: CASSLDRGGEQFF.

The CDR3 here is CASSVPGLQNEQFF. The CDR3 nucleotides read TGTGCCAGCAGCGTCCCGGGACTACAAAATGAGCAGTTCTTC. The chain combines TRBV9 with TRBJ2-1; 7 bases map to TRBD2. The CDR3 consists of 14 residues. Germline values: CDR1 SGDLS, CDR2 YYNGEE. V dropped 2 bases and J dropped 7; count of bases not matched to a gene: 6. The full variable domain, completed using reference TRBV9 and TRBJ2-1, is DSGVTQTPKHLITATGQRVTLRCSPRSGDLSVYWYQQSLDQGLQFLIQYYNGEERAKGNILERFSAQQFPDLHSELNLSSLELGDSALYFCASSVPGLQNEQFFGPGTRLTVL.